This TCR beta chain derives from a study of cytomegalovirus exposure and HLA in healthy donors. Regarding the study as a whole: In vitro checks showed that a few CMV-associated chains really do target CMV antigens. The listing of 150 to 200 TCR beta chains classed them as cytomegalovirus-associated.

About this clone itself: The antigen remains undetermined.

CDR3 length equals 15 residues. Trimming stripped 4 bases from V and 5 bases from J, with 17 bases between. Germline-derived CDR1 and CDR2 are MNHEY and SMNVEV (reference sequence). PCR primers comprised 60 Vbeta and 13 Jbeta primers. The data were produced by immunoSEQ multiplex PCR, yet TCRdb's version contains in-frame clones alone and is incomplete. The sample consists of under 150,000 clones, roughly 80% of them appearing once. This receptor was obtained from a man under 40 in good health and CMV-seronegative. The chain joins TRBV27 to TRBJ2-5, with D perhaps TRBD1 (5 bases). Sequences were obtained from PBMCs. CDR3 DNA sequence: TGTGCCAGCAGTTCCGACGGATCAGGGTACGAGACCCAGTACTTC. Amino acids: CASSSDGSGYETQYF.